These 15 T cell receptor beta chains share one sample of origin, sequenced in a study of T cell repertoires in cytomegalovirus infection. TCRdb reprocessed the reads via MiXCR and lists one record per CDR3 protein. The table shows 250,000 or so distinct CDR3 sequences, with about a sixth occurring only once. Material for sequencing was CD8+ T cells from PBMCs. Receptors originate from a human donor in good health (CMV status not recorded). Some clones in this sample may be carry-over from other donors' samples.

This clonotype was seen a few times. The CDR3 reads CSARVTSGGEEDTQYF. The CDR3 DNA follows: TGCAGTGCCCGAGTTACTAGCGGGGGGGAAGAAGATACGCAGTATTTT. The chain carries TRBV20-1 and TRBJ2-3; 13 positions match TRBD2. The CDR3 extends over 16 amino acids. Germline V gene data show CDR1 as DFQATT and CDR2 as SNEGSKA (reference sequence). V shed 6 bases and J 5 bases; nucleotides not matched to a gene: 11.

The chain uses TRBV6-2 or TRBV6-3 and TRBJ2-1, with D perhaps TRBD1 (7 bases). V lost 3 bases and J 0 bases, leaving 18 bases between the germline ends. Germline CDR1 reads MNHEY; CDR2 reads SVGEGT. The CDR3 runs to 18 residues. CDR3 protein: CASSYIRGTDFSYNEQFF. Written as DNA, the CDR3 is TGTGCCAGCAGTTATATCCGGGGGACAGACTTCTCCTACAATGAGCAGTTCTTC.

This clonotype was seen ten or more times. The chain combines TRBV28 with TRBJ1-2; TRBD1 might be the D (6 bases). Trimming removed 4 bases at V and 5 bases at J, with 17 bases between. The CDR3 runs to 15 residues. The germline V gene encodes CDR1 MDHEN and CDR2 SYDVKM. The CDR3: CASSYGGAEEYGYTF. The CDR3 DNA reads as TGTGCCAGCAGTTATGGGGGGGCAGAGGAATATGGCTACACCTTC.

This clonotype occurred many times. This chain joins TRBV20-1 and TRBJ2-7; D is uncertain. V lost 4 bases, J lost 3 bases, and 16 bases lay in between. Germline CDR1 reads DFQATT; CDR2 reads SNEGSKA (reference sequence). The CDR3 consists of 14 residues. The DNA of the CDR3 is TGCAGTGCTAACGATGGTTTAACCCTCTACGAGCAGTACTTC. This encodes CSANDGLTLYEQYF.

As DNA, the CDR3 is TGTGCCACCAGCAGATCAGGGGGGACGTTTCGGGAGACCCAGTACTTC. It translates to CATSRSGGTFRETQYF. The chain recombines TRBV15 with TRBJ2-5, with D possibly matching TRBD1 (7 bases). Trimming pared 2 bases from V and 5 bases from J, leaving 18 bases between. The V gene's germline CDR1 is LNHNV and CDR2 YYDKDF (reference sequence). The CDR3 has 16 residues.

This clonotype was found many times. The CDR3 region has the DNA TGTGCCAGCAGTTTTCTCCTAGCAGAGACCCAGTACTTC. This gives the protein CASSFLLAETQYF. The gene calls are TRBV28 and TRBJ2-5, with TRBD2 as a possible D gene (5 bases). Trimming removed 3 bases from V and 4 bases from J, with 9 bases in between. Germline V lookup: CDR1 MDHEN, CDR2 SYDVKM. The CDR3 totals 13 residues.

The chain couples TRBV20-1 to TRBJ1-1, with a possible D match to TRBD1 (5 bases). V was clipped by 3 bases and J by 5 bases, with 19 bases between them. From germline, CDR1 is DFQATT and CDR2 SNEGSKA (reference sequence). This CDR3 comprises 15 residues. The CDR3 protein is CSARGRTLATTEAFF. CDR3 DNA: TGCAGTGCTAGGGGGAGGACACTAGCAACGACTGAAGCTTTCTTT.

At least ten counts were recorded for this clonotype. The chain has TRBV7-9 and TRBJ2-7; D unresolved. V was trimmed by 4 bases and J by 5 bases, leaving 9 bases between them. Germline CDR1 reads SEHNR; CDR2 reads FQNEAQ (reference sequence). CDR3 length: 12 amino acids. The chain's CDR3 is CASSSYVDEQYF. In DNA form, the CDR3 reads TGTGCCAGCAGCTCCTACGTGGACGAGCAGTACTTC.

This clonotype was observed many times. V usage is TRBV7-9 and J usage is TRBJ1-1, with D uncertain. This CDR3 has 14 amino acids. CDR1 is SEHNR and CDR2 is FQNEAQ in the germline V gene (reference sequence). The ends were cut back, 8 bases at V and 4 bases at J, with 17 bases in the middle. CDR3 nucleotides: TGTGCCAGCGAGGGCGACACTGGTCTCACTGAAGCTTTCTTT. Translation: CASEGDTGLTEAFF.

The CDR3 DNA reads TGCGCCAGCAGCCAAGATTTTCTACGAAGCTCCTATAATTCACCCCTCCACTTT. Encoded protein: CASSQDFLRSSYNSPLHF. This chain links TRBV4-1 with TRBJ1-6; D unclear. V lost 0 bases to trimming and J lost 0 bases, with 12 bases between them. Germline CDR1 is MGHRA and CDR2 is YSYEKL. The length of the CDR3 is 18 residues.

This clonotype has just one count. The gene calls are TRBV29-1 and TRBJ1-3; unclear D gene. Germline CDR1 SQVTM, CDR2 ANQGSEA. Trimming pared 0 bases from V and 3 bases from J, leaving 9 bases between. This CDR3 is built from 14 residues. CDR3 coding DNA: TGCAGCGTTGAAGATTTGGGTAATGGAAACACCATATATTTT. Amino acids: CSVEDLGNGNTIYF.

In this sample, this clonotype turned up a few times. The gene calls are TRBV7-9 and TRBJ1-1; D gene unclear. The CDR3 consists of 14 residues. From germline, CDR1 is SEHNR and CDR2 FQNEAQ (reference sequence). V was pared by 7 bases and J by 6 bases, with 18 bases between. CDR3 region: CASTPPVGVAEAFF. The CDR3 coding sequence is TGTGCCAGCACCCCACCGGTCGGGGTGGCTGAAGCTTTCTTT.

This clonotype was counted between two and nine times. The chain recombines TRBV2 with TRBJ2-1; D is uncertain. The CDR3 totals 15 residues. In germline, CDR1 is SNHLY, CDR2 FYNNEI. V lost 4 bases and J 7 bases, leaving 17 bases between the germline ends. The CDR3 DNA follows: TGTGCCAGCAGTGTGTCGGATCTTTCACGGAATGAGCAGTTCTTC. Translating gives CASSVSDLSRNEQFF.

The chain uses TRBV28 and TRBJ1-5; the D is unclear. The CDR3 consists of 14 residues. CDR1 is MDHEN and CDR2 is SYDVKM in the germline V gene. V gave up 6 bases and J gave up 7 bases, with 16 bases separating them. The CDR3 sequence is CASSPPEVGQPQHF. In DNA form, the CDR3 reads TGTGCCAGCAGCCCTCCCGAGGTGGGCCAGCCCCAGCATTTT.

This clonotype was recorded a few times. The CDR3 region has the DNA TGCAGTGCAAGGGAGGGGGTCGAGGAGACCCAGTACTTC. Its translation: CSAREGVEETQYF. The chain employs TRBV20-1 and TRBJ2-5; tentatively, D is TRBD2 (7 bases). V shed 6 bases and J shed 5 bases, with 16 bases lying between them. Germline V lookup: CDR1 DFQATT, CDR2 SNEGSKA (reference sequence). This CDR3 region has 13 residues.